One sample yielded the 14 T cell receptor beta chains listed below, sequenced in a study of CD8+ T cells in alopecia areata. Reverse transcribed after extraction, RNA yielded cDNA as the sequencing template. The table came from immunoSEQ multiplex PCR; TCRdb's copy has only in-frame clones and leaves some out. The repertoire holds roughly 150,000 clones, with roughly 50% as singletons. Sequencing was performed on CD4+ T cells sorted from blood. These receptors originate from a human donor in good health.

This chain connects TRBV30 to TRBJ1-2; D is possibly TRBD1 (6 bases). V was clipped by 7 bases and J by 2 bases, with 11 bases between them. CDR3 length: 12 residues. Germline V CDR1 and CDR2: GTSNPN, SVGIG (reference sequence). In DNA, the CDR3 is TGTGCCTTAGGAGGGGGGAACTATGGCTACACCTTC. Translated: CALGGGNYGYTF.

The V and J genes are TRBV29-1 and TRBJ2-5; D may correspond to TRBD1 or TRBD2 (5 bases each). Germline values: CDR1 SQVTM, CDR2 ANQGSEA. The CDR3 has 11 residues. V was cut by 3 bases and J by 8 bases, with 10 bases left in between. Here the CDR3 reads CSVDGGDTQYF. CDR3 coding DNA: TGCAGCGTTGATGGTGGGGACACCCAGTACTTC.

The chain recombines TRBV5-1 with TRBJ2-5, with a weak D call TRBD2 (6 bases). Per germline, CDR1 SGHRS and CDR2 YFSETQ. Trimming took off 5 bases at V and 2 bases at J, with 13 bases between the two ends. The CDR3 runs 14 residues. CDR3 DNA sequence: TGCGCCAGCAGGAGAGGGGACTTACAAGAGACCCAGTACTTC. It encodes CASRRGDLQETQYF.

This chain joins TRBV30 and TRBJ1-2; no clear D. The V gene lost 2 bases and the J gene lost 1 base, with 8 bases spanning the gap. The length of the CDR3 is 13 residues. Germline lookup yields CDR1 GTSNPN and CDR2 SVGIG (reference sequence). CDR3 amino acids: CAWSPRFNYGYTF. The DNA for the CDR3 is TGTGCCTGGAGTCCCCGGTTTAACTATGGCTACACCTTC.

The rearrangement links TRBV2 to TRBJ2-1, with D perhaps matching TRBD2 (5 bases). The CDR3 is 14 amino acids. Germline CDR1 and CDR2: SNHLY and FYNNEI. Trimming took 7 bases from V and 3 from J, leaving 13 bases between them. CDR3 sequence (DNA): TGTGCCAGCAAGAGCGGACCCCTCTACAATGAGCAGTTCTTC. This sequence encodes CASKSGPLYNEQFF.

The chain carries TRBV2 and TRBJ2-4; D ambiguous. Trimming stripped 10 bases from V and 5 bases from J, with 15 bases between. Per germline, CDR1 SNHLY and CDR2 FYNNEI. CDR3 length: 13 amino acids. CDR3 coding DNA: TGTGCCACCAAGAGGATAAGGGAAAACATTCAGTACTTC. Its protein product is CATKRIRENIQYF.

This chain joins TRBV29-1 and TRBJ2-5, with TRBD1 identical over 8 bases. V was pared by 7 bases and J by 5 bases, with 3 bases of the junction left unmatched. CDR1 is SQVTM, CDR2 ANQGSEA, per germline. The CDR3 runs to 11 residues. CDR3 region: CSDRQGETQYF. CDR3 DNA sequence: TGCAGCGATCGACAGGGGGAGACCCAGTACTTC.

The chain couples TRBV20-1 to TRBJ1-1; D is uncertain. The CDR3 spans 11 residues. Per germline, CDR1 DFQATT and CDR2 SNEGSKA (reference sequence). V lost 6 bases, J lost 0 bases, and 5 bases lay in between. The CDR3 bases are TGCAGTGCCTATATGAACACTGAAGCTTTCTTT. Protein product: CSAYMNTEAFF.

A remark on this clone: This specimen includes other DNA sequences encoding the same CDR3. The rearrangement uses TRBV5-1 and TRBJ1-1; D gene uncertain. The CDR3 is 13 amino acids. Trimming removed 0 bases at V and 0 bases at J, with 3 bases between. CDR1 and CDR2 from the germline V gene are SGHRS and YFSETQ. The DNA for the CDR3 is TGCGCCAGCAGCTTGGTTGTGAACACTGAAGCTTTCTTT. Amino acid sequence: CASSLVVNTEAFF.

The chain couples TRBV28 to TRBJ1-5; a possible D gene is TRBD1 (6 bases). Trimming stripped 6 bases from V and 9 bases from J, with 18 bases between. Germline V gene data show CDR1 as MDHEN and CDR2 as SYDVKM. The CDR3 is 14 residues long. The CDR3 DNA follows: TGTGCCAGCAGCCAGGGGCTGGGGTTTTGGCCCCAGCATTTT. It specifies CASSQGLGFWPQHF.

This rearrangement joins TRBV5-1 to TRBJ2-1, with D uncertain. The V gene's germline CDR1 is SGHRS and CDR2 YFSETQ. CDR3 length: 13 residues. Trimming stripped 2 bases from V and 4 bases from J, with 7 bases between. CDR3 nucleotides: TGCGCCAGCAGCTTACAGCTGTACAATGAGCAGTTCTTC. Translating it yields CASSLQLYNEQFF.

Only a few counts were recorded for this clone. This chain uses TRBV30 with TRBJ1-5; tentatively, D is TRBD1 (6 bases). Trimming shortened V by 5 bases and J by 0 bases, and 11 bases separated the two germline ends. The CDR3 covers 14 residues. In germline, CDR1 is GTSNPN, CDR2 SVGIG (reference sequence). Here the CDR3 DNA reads TGTGCCTGGCAGGGGCCGATTAGCAATCAGCCCCAGCATTTT. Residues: CAWQGPISNQPQHF.

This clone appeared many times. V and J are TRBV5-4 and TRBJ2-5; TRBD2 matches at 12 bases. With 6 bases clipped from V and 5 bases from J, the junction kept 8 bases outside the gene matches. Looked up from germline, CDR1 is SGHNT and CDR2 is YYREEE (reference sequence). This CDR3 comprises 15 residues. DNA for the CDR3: TGTGCCAGCACCTCTGGACTAGCGGGACTTGAGACCCAGTACTTC. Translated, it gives CASTSGLAGLETQYF.

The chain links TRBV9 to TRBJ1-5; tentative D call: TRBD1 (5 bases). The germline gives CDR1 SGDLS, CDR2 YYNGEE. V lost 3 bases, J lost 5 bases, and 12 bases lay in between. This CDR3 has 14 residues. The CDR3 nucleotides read TGTGCCAGCAGCGCTGACCAGGGAGATCAGCCCCAGCATTTT. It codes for CASSADQGDQPQHF.